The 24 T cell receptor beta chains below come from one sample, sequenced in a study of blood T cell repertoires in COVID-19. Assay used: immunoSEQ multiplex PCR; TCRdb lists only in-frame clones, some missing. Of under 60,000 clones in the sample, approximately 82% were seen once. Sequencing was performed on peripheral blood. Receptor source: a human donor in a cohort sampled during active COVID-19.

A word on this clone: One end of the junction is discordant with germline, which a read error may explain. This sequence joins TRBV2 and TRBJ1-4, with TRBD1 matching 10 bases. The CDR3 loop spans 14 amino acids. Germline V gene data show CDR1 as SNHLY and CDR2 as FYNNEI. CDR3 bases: TGTGCCAGCATTGAAGGACAGGGGGGTGAAAAACTGTTTTTT. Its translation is CASIEGQGGEKLFF.

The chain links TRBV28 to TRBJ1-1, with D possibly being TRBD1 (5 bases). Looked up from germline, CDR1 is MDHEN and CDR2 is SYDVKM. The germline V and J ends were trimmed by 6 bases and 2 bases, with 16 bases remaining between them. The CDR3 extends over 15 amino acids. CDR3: CASRERDGRNTEAFF. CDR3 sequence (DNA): TGTGCCAGCAGAGAGCGGGACGGACGAAACACTGAAGCTTTCTTT.

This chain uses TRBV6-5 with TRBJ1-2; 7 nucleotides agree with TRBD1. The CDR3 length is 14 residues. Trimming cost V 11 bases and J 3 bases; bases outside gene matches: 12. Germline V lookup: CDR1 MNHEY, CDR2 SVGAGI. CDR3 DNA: TGTGCCGCGACCCCAGGGGGATGGGACTATGGCTACACCTTC. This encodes CAATPGGWDYGYTF.

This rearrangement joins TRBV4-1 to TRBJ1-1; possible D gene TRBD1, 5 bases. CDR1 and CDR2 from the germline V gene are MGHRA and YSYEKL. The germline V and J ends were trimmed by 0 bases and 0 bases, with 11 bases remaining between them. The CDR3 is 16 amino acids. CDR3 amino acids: CASSQDGGNMNTEAFF. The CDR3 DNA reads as TGCGCCAGCAGCCAAGATGGGGGGAACATGAACACTGAAGCTTTCTTT.

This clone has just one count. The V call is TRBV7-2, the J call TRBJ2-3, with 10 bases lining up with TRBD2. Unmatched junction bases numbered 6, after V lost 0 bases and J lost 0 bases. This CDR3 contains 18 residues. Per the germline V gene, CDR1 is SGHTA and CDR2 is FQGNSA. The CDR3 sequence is CASSLAWSGGGSTDTQYF. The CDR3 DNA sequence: TGTGCCAGCAGCTTAGCCTGGAGCGGGGGGGGGAGCACAGATACGCAGTATTTT.

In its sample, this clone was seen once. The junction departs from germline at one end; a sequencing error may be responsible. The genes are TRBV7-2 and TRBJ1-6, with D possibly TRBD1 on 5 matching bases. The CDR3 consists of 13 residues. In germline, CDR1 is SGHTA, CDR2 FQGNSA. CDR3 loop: CASSFGSGRPPHF. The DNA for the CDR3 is TGTGCCAGCAGCTTCGGATCAGGGCGCCCCCCCCACTTT. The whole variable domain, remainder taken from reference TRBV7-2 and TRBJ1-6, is GAGVSQSPSNKVTEKGKDVELRCDPISGHTALYWYRQSLGQGLEFLIYFQGNSAPDKSGLPSDRFSAERTGGSVSTLTIQRTQQEDSAVYLCASSFGSGRPPHFGNGTRLTVT.

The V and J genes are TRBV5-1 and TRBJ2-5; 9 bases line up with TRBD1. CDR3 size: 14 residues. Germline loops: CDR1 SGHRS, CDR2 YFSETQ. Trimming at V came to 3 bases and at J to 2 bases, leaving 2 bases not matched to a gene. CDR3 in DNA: TGCGCCAGCAGCTCGGGGACAGGGCAAGAGACCCAGTACTTC. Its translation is CASSSGTGQETQYF.

The CDR3 is CASSFTAAGSNEQFF. DNA for the CDR3: TGTGCCAGCAGCTTTACGGCTGCGGGGAGCAATGAGCAGTTCTTC. The genes are TRBV7-2 and TRBJ2-1, with D possibly being TRBD2 (6 bases). The ends were cut back, 3 bases at V and 6 bases at J, with 15 bases in the middle. Germline loops: CDR1 SGHTA, CDR2 FQGNSA. This CDR3 has 15 residues.

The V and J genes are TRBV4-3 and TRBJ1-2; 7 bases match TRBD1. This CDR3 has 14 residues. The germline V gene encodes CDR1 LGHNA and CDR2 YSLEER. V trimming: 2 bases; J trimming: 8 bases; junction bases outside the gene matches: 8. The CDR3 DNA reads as TGCGCCAGCAGCCAAACCGACAGGGCTGAGGGCTACACCTTC. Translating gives CASSQTDRAEGYTF.

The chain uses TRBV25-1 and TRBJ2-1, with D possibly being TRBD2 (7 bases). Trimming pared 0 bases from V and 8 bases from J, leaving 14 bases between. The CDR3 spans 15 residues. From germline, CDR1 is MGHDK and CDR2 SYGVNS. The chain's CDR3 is CASSEYRGGGDEQFF. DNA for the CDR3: TGTGCCAGCAGTGAATATAGGGGAGGGGGGGATGAGCAGTTCTTC.

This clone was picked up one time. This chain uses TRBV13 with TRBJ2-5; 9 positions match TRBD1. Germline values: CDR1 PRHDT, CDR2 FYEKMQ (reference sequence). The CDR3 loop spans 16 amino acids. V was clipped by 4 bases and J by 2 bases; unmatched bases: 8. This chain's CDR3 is CASSSAFGTGQETQYF. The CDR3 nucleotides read TGTGCCAGCAGCTCTGCCTTCGGGACAGGGCAAGAGACCCAGTACTTC.

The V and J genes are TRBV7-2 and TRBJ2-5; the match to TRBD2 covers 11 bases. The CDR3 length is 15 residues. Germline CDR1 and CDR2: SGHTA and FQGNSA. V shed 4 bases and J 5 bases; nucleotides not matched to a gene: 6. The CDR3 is CASSSRLAGRETQYF. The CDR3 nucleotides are TGTGCCAGCAGCTCTCGACTAGCGGGAAGGGAGACCCAGTACTTC.

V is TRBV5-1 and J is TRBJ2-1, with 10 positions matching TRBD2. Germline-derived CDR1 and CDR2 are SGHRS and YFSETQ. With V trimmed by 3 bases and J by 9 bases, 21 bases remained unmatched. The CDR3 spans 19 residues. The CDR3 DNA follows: TGCGCCAGCAGCTCGCCCTCGGAAGCGGGGGGGCCCGTATATGTTGAGCAGTTCTTC. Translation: CASSSPSEAGGPVYVEQFF.

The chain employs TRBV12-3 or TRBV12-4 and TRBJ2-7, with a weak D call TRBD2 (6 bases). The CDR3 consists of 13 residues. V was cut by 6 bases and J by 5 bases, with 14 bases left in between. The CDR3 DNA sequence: TGTGCCAGCAGCTTACTAGCTCGGGACGAGCAGTACTTC. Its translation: CASSLLARDEQYF.

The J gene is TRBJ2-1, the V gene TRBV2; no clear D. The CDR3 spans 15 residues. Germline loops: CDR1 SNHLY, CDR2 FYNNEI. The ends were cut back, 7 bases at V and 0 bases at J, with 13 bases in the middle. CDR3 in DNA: TGTGCCAGCATTAGCTTCCTCAGCTCCTACAATGAGCAGTTCTTC. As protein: CASISFLSSYNEQFF.

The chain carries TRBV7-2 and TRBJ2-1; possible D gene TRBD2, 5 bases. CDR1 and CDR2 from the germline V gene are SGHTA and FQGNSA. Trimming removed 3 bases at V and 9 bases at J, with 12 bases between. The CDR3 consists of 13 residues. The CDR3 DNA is TGTGCCAGCAGCTTCTCAACTAGGACTGAGCAGTTCTTC. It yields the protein CASSFSTRTEQFF.

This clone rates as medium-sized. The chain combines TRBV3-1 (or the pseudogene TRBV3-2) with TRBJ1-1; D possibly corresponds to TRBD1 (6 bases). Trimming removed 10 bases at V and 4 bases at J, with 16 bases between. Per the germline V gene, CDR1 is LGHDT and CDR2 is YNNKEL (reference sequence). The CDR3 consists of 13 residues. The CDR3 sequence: CAIRGAGGTEAFF. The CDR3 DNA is TGTGCCATCCGGGGGGCAGGTGGCACTGAAGCTTTCTTT.

The CDR3 DNA reads TGTGCCAGCAGCAAGGTCACTAGCGGGCAAGAGACCCAGTACTTC. This encodes CASSKVTSGQETQYF. The chain employs TRBV5-5 and TRBJ2-5, with 9 bases identical to TRBD2. Per the germline V gene, CDR1 is SGHKS and CDR2 is YYEKEE (reference sequence). The length of the CDR3 is 15 residues. The junction had 6 bases not matched to a gene; V was cut back by 4 bases and J by 2 bases.

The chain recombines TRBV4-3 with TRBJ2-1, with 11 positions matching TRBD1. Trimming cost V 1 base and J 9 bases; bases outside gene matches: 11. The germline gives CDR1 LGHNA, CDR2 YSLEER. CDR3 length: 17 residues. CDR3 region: CASSQGRDRGAVGEQFF. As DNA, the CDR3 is TGCGCCAGCAGCCAAGGGCGGGACAGGGGGGCCGTGGGTGAGCAGTTCTTC.

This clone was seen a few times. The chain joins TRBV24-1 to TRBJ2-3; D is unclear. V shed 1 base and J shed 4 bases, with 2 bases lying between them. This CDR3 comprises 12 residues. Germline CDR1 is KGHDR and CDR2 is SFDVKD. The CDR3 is CATSDFSDTQYF. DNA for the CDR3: TGTGCCACCAGTGATTTCTCAGATACGCAGTATTTT.

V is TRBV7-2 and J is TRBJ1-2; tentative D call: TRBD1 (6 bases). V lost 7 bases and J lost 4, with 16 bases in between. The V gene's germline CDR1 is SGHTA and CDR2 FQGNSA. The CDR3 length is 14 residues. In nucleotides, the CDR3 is TGTGCCAGCAACCGACAGGCCTGGGGCTATGGCTACACCTTC. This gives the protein CASNRQAWGYGYTF.

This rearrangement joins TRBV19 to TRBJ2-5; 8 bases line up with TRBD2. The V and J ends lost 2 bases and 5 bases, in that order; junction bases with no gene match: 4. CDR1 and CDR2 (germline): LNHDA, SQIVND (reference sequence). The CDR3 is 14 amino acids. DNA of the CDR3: TGTGCCAGTAGTATAAGGACTAGCCACGAGACCCAGTACTTC. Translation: CASSIRTSHETQYF.

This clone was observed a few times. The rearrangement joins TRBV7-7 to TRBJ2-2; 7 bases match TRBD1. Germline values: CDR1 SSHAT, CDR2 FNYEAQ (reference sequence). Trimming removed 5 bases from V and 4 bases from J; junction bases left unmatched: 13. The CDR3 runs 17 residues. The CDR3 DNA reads TGTGCCAGCAGCCGCCTTATGACTACAGGGGTCACCGGGGAGCTGTTTTTT. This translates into CASSRLMTTGVTGELFF. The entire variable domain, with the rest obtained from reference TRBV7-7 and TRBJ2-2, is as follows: GAGVSQSPRYKVTKRGQDVTLRCDPISSHATLYWYQQALGQGPEFLTYFNYEAQPDKSGLPSDRFSAERPEGSISTLTIQRTEQRDSAMYRCASSRLMTTGVTGELFFGEGSRLTVL.

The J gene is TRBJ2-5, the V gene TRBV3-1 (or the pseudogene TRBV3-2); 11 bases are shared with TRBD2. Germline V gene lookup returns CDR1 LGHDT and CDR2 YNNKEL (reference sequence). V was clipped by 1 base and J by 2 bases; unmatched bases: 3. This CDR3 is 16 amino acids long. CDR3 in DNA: TGTGCCAGCAGCCAAGGGATAGCGGGGGGGCAAGAGACCCAGTACTTC. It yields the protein CASSQGIAGGQETQYF.